This TCR beta chain comes out of a study of T and B cells in COVID-19 patients. Study background: Most recovered patients had mild to moderate COVID-19 treated as outpatients.

TRB rearrangements were amplified by multiplex PCR with BIOMED2 TRB-A/B primers. TCRdb independently ran MiXCR on the multiplex PCR reads; one entry per CDR3 protein. This table has around 2,400 distinct CDR3 sequences, about 25% appearing once. TRB was amplified from approximately 250-480 ng of blood genomic DNA. This clonotype has a handful of counts. Germline CDR1 and CDR2: LGHNA and YSLEER. The CDR3 is made up of 16 amino acids. Trimming pared 0 bases from V and 4 bases from J, leaving 13 bases between. The sequenced sample was blood. V usage is TRBV4-3 and J usage is TRBJ2-1; D unclear. The clonotype originates from a human donor with active COVID-19. CDR3 protein: CASSQDYGSFYNEQFF. The CDR3 DNA follows: TGCGCCAGCAGCCAAGATTATGGCAGCTTTTACAATGAGCAGTTCTTC.